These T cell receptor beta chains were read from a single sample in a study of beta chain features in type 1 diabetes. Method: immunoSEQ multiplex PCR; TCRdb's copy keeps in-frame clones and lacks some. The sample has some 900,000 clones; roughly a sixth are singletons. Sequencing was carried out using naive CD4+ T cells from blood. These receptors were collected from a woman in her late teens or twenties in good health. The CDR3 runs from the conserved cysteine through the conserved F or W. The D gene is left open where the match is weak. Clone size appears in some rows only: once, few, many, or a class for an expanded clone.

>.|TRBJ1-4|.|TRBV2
CASSEHQGINEKLFF
TGTGCCAGCAGTGAGCATCAGGGGATAAATGAAAAACTGTTTTTT
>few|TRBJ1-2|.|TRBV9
CASSARGVDGYTF
TGTGCCAGCAGCGCACGAGGGGTTGATGGCTACACCTTC
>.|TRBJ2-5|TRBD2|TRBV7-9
CASSLPGTSGQETQYF
TGTGCCAGCAGCTTACCAGGGACTAGCGGACAAGAGACTCAGTACTTC
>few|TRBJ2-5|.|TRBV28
CASSWPGAKETQYF
TGTGCCAGCAGCTGGCCAGGGGCTAAAGAGACCCAGTACTTC
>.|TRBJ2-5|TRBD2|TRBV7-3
CASSRTILAGAQGETQYF
TGTGCCAGCAGCCGCACCATTCTAGCGGGAGCTCAGGGGGAGACCCAGTACTTC
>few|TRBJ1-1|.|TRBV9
CASSVGGFMNTEAFF
TGTGCCAGCAGCGTAGGAGGATTTATGAACACTGAAGCTTTCTTT
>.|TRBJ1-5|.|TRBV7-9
CASGQVDQPQHF
TGTGCCAGCGGGCAGGTGGATCAGCCCCAGCATTTT
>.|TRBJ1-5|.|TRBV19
CASSIEGFQPQHF
TGTGCCAGTAGTATAGAAGGTTTTCAGCCCCAGCATTTT
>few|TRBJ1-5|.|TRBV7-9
CASSHTGLDQPQHF
TGTGCCAGCAGTCATACAGGGCTGGATCAGCCCCAGCATTTT
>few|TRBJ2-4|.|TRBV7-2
CASSQPGPSKNIQYF
TGTGCCAGCAGCCAACCGGGACCCTCCAAAAACATTCAGTACTTC
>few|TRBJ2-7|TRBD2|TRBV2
CASSLLARVDEQYF
TGTGCCAGCAGTCTACTAGCGCGGGTAGACGAGCAGTACTTC
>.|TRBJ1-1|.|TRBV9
CASSLNDRTEAFF
TGTGCCAGCAGCTTAAATGACAGGACTGAAGCTTTCTTT
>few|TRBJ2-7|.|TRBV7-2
CASSLLYEQYF
TGTGCCAGCAGCTTGCTCTACGAGCAGTACTTC
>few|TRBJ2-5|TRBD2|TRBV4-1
CASSLGLAETQYF
TGCGCCAGCAGCCTCGGACTAGCAGAGACCCAGTACTTC
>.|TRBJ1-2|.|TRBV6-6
CASSLPLPGDYGYTF
TGTGCCAGCAGTCTACCCCTCCCGGGCGACTATGGCTACACCTTC
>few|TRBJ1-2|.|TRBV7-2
CASSGRNYGYTF
TGTGCCAGCAGCGGAAGGAACTATGGCTACACCTTC
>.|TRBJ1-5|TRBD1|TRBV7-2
CASSLDGTGRQPQHF
TGTGCCAGCAGCTTAGATGGGACAGGTCGCCAGCCCCAGCATTTT
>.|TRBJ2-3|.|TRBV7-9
CASSPRGDYRTDTQYF
TGTGCCAGCAGCCCCAGGGGGGACTATCGCACAGATACGCAGTATTTT
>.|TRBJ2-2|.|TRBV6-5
CASSYGPGTGELFF
TGTGCCAGCAGTTACGGCCCAGGGACCGGGGAGCTGTTTTTT
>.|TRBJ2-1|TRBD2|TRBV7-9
CASSPPGLAGPYNEQFF
TGTGCCAGCAGCCCTCCGGGACTAGCGGGACCATACAATGAGCAGTTCTTC
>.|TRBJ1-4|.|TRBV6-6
CAARTNEKLFF
TGTGCGGCGAGAACTAATGAAAAACTGTTTTTT
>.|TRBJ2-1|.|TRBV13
CASSLLHEQFF
TGTGCCAGCAGCCTCCTACATGAGCAGTTCTTC
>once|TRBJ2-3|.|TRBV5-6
CASSLGRDTQYF
TGTGCCAGCAGCTTGGGGCGAGATACGCAGTATTTT
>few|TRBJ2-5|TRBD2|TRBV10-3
CAISESTSGKAETQYF
TGTGCCATCAGTGAGTCAACTAGCGGGAAAGCTGAGACCCAGTACTTC
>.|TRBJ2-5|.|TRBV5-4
CASSLEGGRGPGETQYF
TGTGCCAGCAGCTTGGAGGGGGGACGGGGGCCGGGTGAGACCCAGTACTTC
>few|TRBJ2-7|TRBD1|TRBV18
CASSRTGRYEQYF
TGTGCCAGCTCACGGACAGGGCGCTACGAGCAGTACTTC
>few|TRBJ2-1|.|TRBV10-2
CASSESGNEQFF
TGCGCCAGCAGTGAGTCAGGCAATGAGCAGTTCTTC
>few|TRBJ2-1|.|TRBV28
CASSLRRTPPYNEQFF
TGTGCCAGCAGTTTACGGAGGACCCCCCCATACAATGAGCAGTTCTTC